The 13 T cell receptor beta chains in this list originate from one sample, sequenced in a study of post-analysis software for immune sequencing data. Study conclusions and caveats: Comparison of patients with controls showed five TRBV segments more frequent in patients, TRBV5-6, TRBV5-1 and TRBV20-1 among them.

These receptors' targets are unknown. TCR beta cDNA libraries had unique molecular identifiers. TCRdb called the PCR reads again in MiXCR, with one record for every CDR3 protein. The sample contains hundreds of thousands of distinct CDR3 sequences, about 32% of which appear only once. The source material was blood. The receptors originated from a girl aged 10 to 17 with multiple sclerosis.

The V gene is TRBV5-4, the J gene TRBJ2-3; D is undetermined. Trimming removed 0 bases at V and 4 bases at J, with 12 bases between. The CDR3 has 15 amino acids. Per germline, CDR1 SGHNT and CDR2 YYREEE (reference sequence). The chain's CDR3 is CASSLGSQRADTQYF. In DNA, the CDR3 is TGTGCCAGCAGCTTGGGGTCGCAGCGCGCAGATACGCAGTATTTT.

This clonotype was recorded at least ten times. V usage is TRBV12-3 or TRBV12-4 and J usage is TRBJ1-2; 7 nucleotides agree with TRBD1. CDR3 length: 14 residues. V lost 5 bases to trimming and J lost 5 bases; unmatched junction nucleotides: 8. The CDR3: CASSLRGSAYGYTF. Written as DNA, the CDR3 is TGTGCCAGCAGTCTCAGGGGGTCCGCGTATGGCTACACCTTC.

The chain has TRBV6-2 or TRBV6-3 and TRBJ2-1, with 8 bases lining up with TRBD1. V dropped 3 bases and J dropped 0; count of bases not matched to a gene: 7. Looked up from germline, CDR1 is MNHEY and CDR2 is SVGEGT. This CDR3 is built from 17 residues. The CDR3 loop is CASSYTQDRGSYNEQFF. The DNA of the CDR3 is TGTGCCAGCAGTTATACACAAGACAGGGGCTCCTACAATGAGCAGTTCTTC.

The V and J genes are TRBV7-9 and TRBJ2-5; 8 bases line up with TRBD2. Germline CDR1 and CDR2: SEHNR and FQNEAQ (reference sequence). V lost 4 bases to trimming and J lost 0 bases; unmatched junction nucleotides: 13. CDR3 length equals 18 residues. CDR3 nucleotides: TGTGCCAGCAGCTCTAAGGGTGGCCTAGCGGGCAACCAAGAGACCCAGTACTTC. It specifies CASSSKGGLAGNQETQYF.

This sequence joins TRBV20-1 and TRBJ1-5, with 10 bases lining up with TRBD1. Germline CDR1 DFQATT, CDR2 SNEGSKA (reference sequence). CDR3 length equals 15 residues. The trim removed 3 bases at V and 6 bases at J, leaving 8 bases unmatched. CDR3 amino acids: CSASFRTGGFQPQHF. In nucleotides, the CDR3 is TGCAGTGCTAGTTTTCGGACAGGGGGATTTCAGCCCCAGCATTTT.

The V call is TRBV18, the J call TRBJ1-1, with 7 bases fitting TRBD1. This CDR3 contains 14 residues. The germline CDR1 and CDR2 sequences are KGHSH and LQKENI. The ends lost 3 bases at V and 8 bases at J; junction bases unmatched: 9. The CDR3 is CASSPTGRVDEAFF. The CDR3 nucleotides read TGTGCCAGCTCACCGACAGGGCGGGTGGACGAAGCTTTCTTT.

There are a few counts of this clonotype. This sequence joins TRBV6-2 or TRBV6-3 and TRBJ2-1, with unresolved D. V dropped 2 bases and J dropped 0 bases, with 8 bases sitting between them. The CDR3 consists of 15 residues. Germline values: CDR1 MNHEY, CDR2 SVGEGT. The CDR3 is CASSYTTSSYNEQFF. CDR3 nucleotide sequence: TGTGCCAGCAGTTACACAACCTCCTCCTACAATGAGCAGTTCTTC.

V usage is TRBV29-1 and J usage is TRBJ1-2; 8 positions match TRBD1. The V gene end was trimmed by 6 bases and the J gene end by 7 bases; junction bases not matched to a gene: 10. Germline V gene lookup returns CDR1 SQVTM and CDR2 ANQGSEA. The CDR3 has 13 amino acids. The CDR3 bases are TGCAGCGTGAAGACTCAGGGGGCTGGTGGCTACACCTTC. Its translation: CSVKTQGAGGYTF.

The chain joins TRBV19 to TRBJ2-7; 7 bases are shared with TRBD1. Trimming removed 4 bases from V and 3 bases from J; junction bases left unmatched: 9. This CDR3 contains 15 residues. CDR1 and CDR2 from the germline V gene are LNHDA and SQIVND (reference sequence). The CDR3: CASSTRQGGLYEQYF. In DNA form, the CDR3 reads TGTGCCAGTAGTACTCGACAGGGCGGGCTCTACGAGCAGTACTTC.

This clonotype was detected only a few times. The chain has TRBV7-8 and TRBJ2-3; 11 bases agree with TRBD2. Trimming took 5 bases from V and 2 from J; bases not matched to a gene: 6. Per the germline V gene, CDR1 is SGHVS and CDR2 is FQNEAQ. The CDR3 is 16 amino acids. The CDR3 sequence: CASSPRLAGLTDTQYF. The CDR3 DNA sequence: TGTGCCAGCAGCCCCCGACTAGCGGGGCTCACAGATACGCAGTATTTT.

In nucleotides, the CDR3 is TGTGCCAGCAGTTCTGAGACAGGCTTGGTGGTCAATCAGCCCCAGCATTTT. Translated, it gives CASSSETGLVVNQPQHF. The genes are TRBV27 and TRBJ1-5, with TRBD1 as a possible D gene (6 bases). V was clipped by 4 bases and J by 3 bases, with 19 bases between them. The CDR3 covers 17 residues. Germline CDR1 MNHEY, CDR2 SMNVEV (reference sequence).

Notes on this clonotype: Relative to the germline gene, one junction end is altered; a read error may explain this. This chain connects TRBV5-1 to TRBJ2-5, with TRBD2 as a possible D gene (5 bases). The CDR3 runs to 15 residues. Germline values: CDR1 SGHRS, CDR2 YFSETQ. The DNA of the CDR3 is TGCGCCAGTAGCTTGAGGAGGTCAGCGCGGGAGACCCAGTACTTC. It translates to CASSLRRSARETQYF.

The chain is built from TRBV5-1 and TRBJ2-1, with 8 bases identical to TRBD1. The germline V gene encodes CDR1 SGHRS and CDR2 YFSETQ. The CDR3 length is 16 residues. J gave up 5 bases and V 0 bases, and 7 bases lay outside the gene matches. Here the CDR3 reads CASSLVTGGSDNEQFF. In DNA, the CDR3 is TGCGCCAGCAGCTTGGTCACAGGGGGTTCGGACAATGAGCAGTTCTTC.